The 27 T cell receptor beta chains below come from one sample, sequenced in a study of regulatory T cells in long-lasting Graves disease. With iRepertoire HTBI primers and Arm-PCR of CDR3 regions, TCR beta libraries were built. TCRdb used MiXCR to reprocess the multiplex PCR reads, holding one entry per CDR3 protein. The top ten clones hold roughly 17% of a sample with about 440,000 distinct CDR3 sequences, 14% to 15% of them seen once. As to time point: newly diagnosed GD, antithyroid drugs for less than 3 months. Isolated PBMC RNA provided the starting material for the TCR library. The data were also submitted as part of a second study, on T cells in Graves' hyperthyroidism and ophthalmopathy.

The material sequenced was peripheral blood mononuclear cells (PBMCs), taken at new diagnosis, from a patient treated with antithyroid drugs. All receptors come from a woman in her twenties or thirties with Graves disease.

V gene TRBV6-1 combines with J gene TRBJ1-4, with D maybe TRBD1 (5 bases). Germline lookup yields CDR1 MNHNS and CDR2 SASEGT. The V and J ends lost 7 bases and 3 bases respectively, with 9 bases between them. The CDR3 loop spans 13 amino acids. This CDR3 reads CASTGRPNEKLFF. DNA of the CDR3: TGTGCCAGCACAGGGCGGCCTAATGAAAAACTGTTTTTT.

This clonotype has a count of ten or more. This rearrangement joins TRBV20-1 to TRBJ2-7; D may be TRBD2 (5 bases). Germline-derived CDR1 and CDR2 are DFQATT and SNEGSKA (reference sequence). The CDR3 runs to 15 residues. V lost 1 base and J lost 3, with 16 bases in between. DNA of the CDR3: TGCAGTGCTAGAGCCTCCGGGATTGAGGGCTACGAGCAGTACTTC. Encoded protein: CSARASGIEGYEQYF.

This clonotype occurred a few times. The gene calls are TRBV9 and TRBJ1-3, with D perhaps TRBD1 (5 bases). The CDR3 length is 18 residues. Trimming shortened V by 3 bases and J by 0 bases, and 19 bases separated the two germline ends. The germline V gene encodes CDR1 SGDLS and CDR2 YYNGEE. The CDR3 loop is CASSEGLSRASSGNTIYF. CDR3 DNA: TGTGCCAGCAGCGAGGGACTCTCGCGGGCCTCCTCTGGAAACACCATATATTTT.

The rearrangement uses TRBV28 and TRBJ1-4, with TRBD1 matching 9 bases. The junction had 7 bases not matched to a gene; V was cut back by 11 bases and J by 3 bases. Germline CDR1 MDHEN, CDR2 SYDVKM. This CDR3 is 14 amino acids long. CDR3 amino acids: CAGSTGGSNEKLFF. DNA of the CDR3: TGTGCCGGGTCTACAGGGGGCTCTAATGAAAAACTGTTTTTT.

About this clonotype: A much bigger clone sits one base away, suggesting this may be a read error. V usage is TRBV13 and J usage is TRBJ2-1, with D possibly being TRBD1 (5 bases). The CDR3 covers 12 residues. V gave up 5 bases and J gave up 10 bases, with 12 bases separating them. Per the germline V gene, CDR1 is PRHDT and CDR2 is FYEKMQ (reference sequence). CDR3 coding DNA: TGTGCCAGCAGCCCTAGGTCAGGGGAGCAGTTCTTC. Protein product: CASSPRSGEQFF.

This clonotype was detected a few times. V and J are TRBV12-3 or TRBV12-4 and TRBJ1-3; D uncertain. The CDR3 contains 15 residues. Between the trimmed V and J ends, which lost 6 bases and 0 bases, there was a span of 12 bases. CDR3 region: CASSDPGSSGNTIYF. The CDR3 region has the DNA TGTGCCAGCAGCGACCCCGGGAGCTCTGGAAACACCATATATTTT.

Ten or more counts support this clonotype. This CDR3 is CSASKVSTDTQYF. The CDR3 nucleotides read TGCAGTGCTAGTAAGGTGTCCACAGATACGCAGTATTTT. V usage is TRBV20-1 and J usage is TRBJ2-3; no reliable D call. The CDR3 sequence is 13 residues long. Germline V CDR1 and CDR2: DFQATT, SNEGSKA (reference sequence). Trimming took 3 bases from V and 2 from J, leaving 9 bases between them.

In this sample, this clonotype turned up many times. This chain connects TRBV2 to TRBJ1-1; D might be TRBD1 (6 bases). With 7 bases removed from V and 0 bases from J, the gap between germline ends came to 15 bases. This CDR3 contains 15 residues. CDR1 and CDR2 (germline): SNHLY, FYNNEI. The DNA for the CDR3 is TGTGCCAGCACTGTAAGGGGGATCGTGAACACTGAAGCTTTCTTT. Translating gives CASTVRGIVNTEAFF.

V gene TRBV24-1 combines with J gene TRBJ2-7; 8 bases fit TRBD1. After removal of 5 bases from V and 5 bases from J, the junction contained 1 base not matched to a gene. The CDR3 covers 12 residues. Germline assignment: CDR1 KGHDR and CDR2 SFDVKD. The CDR3 protein is CATSVTGDEQYF. CDR3 nucleotides: TGTGCCACCAGTGTGACAGGGGACGAGCAGTACTTC.

This chain joins TRBV7-9 and TRBJ2-3, with D perhaps matching TRBD1 or TRBD2 (5 bases each). V lost 2 bases and J 1 base, leaving 7 bases between the germline ends. The CDR3 consists of 14 residues. The germline V gene has CDR1 SEHNR and CDR2 FQNEAQ (reference sequence). The CDR3 loop reads CASSLRDGTDTQYF. The CDR3 bases are TGTGCCAGCAGCTTAAGGGACGGCACAGATACGCAGTATTTT.

This clonotype was found many times. V gene TRBV20-1 combines with J gene TRBJ2-1; D gene ambiguous. Germline values: CDR1 DFQATT, CDR2 SNEGSKA (reference sequence). This CDR3 contains 10 residues. The V end was cut by 1 base, the J end by 8 bases, with 3 bases between. CDR3 sequence (DNA): TGCAGTGCTAGAGGGGATGAGCAGTTCTTC. Protein sequence: CSARGDEQFF.

This sequence joins TRBV29-1 and TRBJ2-7, with 12 bases identical to TRBD1. V was clipped by 3 bases and J by 5 bases; unmatched bases: 2. Germline values: CDR1 SQVTM, CDR2 ANQGSEA. The CDR3 is 13 amino acids. This CDR3 reads CSVDGTGGNEQYF. The CDR3 nucleotides read TGCAGCGTTGACGGGACAGGGGGCAACGAGCAGTACTTC.

V and J are TRBV5-1 and TRBJ1-4; TRBD1 matches 7 bases. In germline, CDR1 is SGHRS, CDR2 YFSETQ. V trimming: 0 bases; J trimming: 4 bases; junction bases outside the gene matches: 3. This CDR3 region has 15 residues. CDR3 sequence reads: CASSLGGTDNEKLFF. For the CDR3, the DNA is TGCGCCAGCAGCTTGGGTGGGACAGATAATGAAAAACTGTTTTTT.

V usage is TRBV6-4 and J usage is TRBJ1-2; D is uncertain. V was pared by 5 bases and J by 2 bases, with 15 bases between. CDR3 length: 15 residues. The germline gives CDR1 MRHNA, CDR2 SNTAGT. CDR3 sequence (DNA): TGTGCCAGCAGTTACCAAGGAGGACTCAACTATGGCTACACCTTC. Protein sequence: CASSYQGGLNYGYTF.

The chain recombines TRBV19 with TRBJ1-5; D gene ambiguous. The germline gives CDR1 LNHDA, CDR2 SQIVND (reference sequence). V lost 6 bases and J 2 bases, leaving 14 bases between the germline ends. This CDR3 spans 15 amino acids. The CDR3 sequence is CASSRSVGGNQPQHF. The CDR3 DNA follows: TGTGCCAGTAGCCGATCGGTTGGCGGCAATCAGCCCCAGCATTTT.

This clonotype occurred a few times. The chain combines TRBV19 with TRBJ1-6, with D possibly being TRBD1 (5 bases). The CDR3 spans 15 residues. Trimming stripped 0 bases from V and 9 bases from J, with 12 bases between. Germline V CDR1 and CDR2: LNHDA, SQIVND (reference sequence). CDR3 amino acids: CASSIEGLSGSPLHF. The CDR3, as DNA: TGTGCCAGTAGTATAGAGGGACTGTCCGGTTCACCCCTCCACTTT.

At least ten counts were recorded for this clonotype. This chain uses TRBV7-9 with TRBJ2-7; TRBD1 matches 7 bases. This CDR3 has 14 amino acids. The V gene's germline CDR1 is SEHNR and CDR2 FQNEAQ (reference sequence). J lost 2 bases, V lost 4 bases, and 5 bases had no gene match. The CDR3 DNA reads as TGTGCCAGCAGCTCGTGGACAGGCCCCTACGAGCAGTACTTC. Protein sequence: CASSSWTGPYEQYF.

In its sample, this clonotype was seen many times. The V call is TRBV7-9, the J call TRBJ2-3; D is ambiguous. Germline V lookup: CDR1 SEHNR, CDR2 FQNEAQ (reference sequence). The V end lost 5 bases, the J end lost 0 bases, and 6 bases lay between the germline ends. This CDR3 contains 13 residues. The CDR3 loop reads CASSRSSTDTQYF. DNA of the CDR3: TGTGCCAGCAGCCGGAGCAGCACAGATACGCAGTATTTT.

The rearrangement links TRBV29-1 to TRBJ1-4, with 7 bases aligning to TRBD1. Trimming at V came to 4 bases and at J to 5 bases, leaving 4 bases not matched to a gene. Germline V gene data show CDR1 as SQVTM and CDR2 as ANQGSEA. This CDR3 has 13 residues. CDR3 coding DNA: TGCAGCGTTGGGAACAGGGGAAATGAAAAACTGTTTTTT. This translates into CSVGNRGNEKLFF. The full variable domain, rest sourced from reference TRBV29-1 and TRBJ1-4, is SAVISQKPSRDICQRGTSLTIQCQVDSQVTMMFWYRQQPGQSLTLIATANQGSEATYESGFVIDKFPISRPNLTFSTLTVSNMSPEDSSIYLCSVGNRGNEKLFFGSGTQLSVL.

The sample holds many counts of this clonotype. The chain combines TRBV11-2 with TRBJ2-7, with a weak D call TRBD1 (5 bases). The germline gives CDR1 SGHAT, CDR2 FQNNGV. Trimming left V 3 bases short and J 2 bases short, with 8 bases between. The CDR3 loop spans 13 amino acids. CDR3 sequence: CASSLWGAYEQYF. The DNA for the CDR3 is TGTGCCAGCAGCTTGTGGGGCGCCTACGAGCAGTACTTC. The full variable domain, with the rest looked up from reference TRBV11-2 and TRBJ2-7, is EAGVAQSPRYKIIEKRQSVAFWCNPISGHATLYWYQQILGQGPKLLIQFQNNGVVDDSQLPKDRFSAERLKGVDSTLKIQPAKLEDSAVYLCASSLWGAYEQYFGPGTRLTVT.

This clonotype was recorded many times. This chain links TRBV20-1 with TRBJ2-1; D uncertain. The V gene lost 5 bases and the J gene lost 10 bases, with 9 bases spanning the gap. In germline, CDR1 is DFQATT, CDR2 SNEGSKA (reference sequence). The CDR3 is 10 residues long. CDR3 DNA: TGCAGTGCTGGCGCGGAGGAGCAGTTCTTC. As protein: CSAGAEEQFF.

This clonotype was detected ten times or more. The chain carries TRBV2 and TRBJ2-7; possible D gene TRBD2, 5 bases. This CDR3 has 13 residues. CDR1 is SNHLY and CDR2 is FYNNEI in the germline V gene. V was cut by 10 bases and J by 2 bases, with 15 bases left in between. CDR3 amino acids: CATTPDGTYEQYF. CDR3 sequence (DNA): TGTGCCACCACTCCGGACGGGACCTACGAGCAGTACTTC.

The V and J genes are TRBV6-1 and TRBJ2-3, with unresolved D. Trimming took 5 bases from V and 5 from J, leaving 14 bases between them. The CDR3 contains 14 residues. The germline CDR1 and CDR2 sequences are MNHNS and SASEGT. The CDR3 region is CASSHRTAIDTQYF. CDR3 nucleotides: TGTGCCAGCAGTCACCGGACCGCCATAGATACGCAGTATTTT.

This clonotype has more than one count but fewer than ten. The rearrangement links TRBV7-8 to TRBJ2-3, with 9 bases fitting TRBD2. Germline CDR1 SGHVS, CDR2 FQNEAQ. J gave up 0 bases and V 2 bases, and 6 bases lay outside the gene matches. CDR3 length equals 17 residues. CDR3 residues: CASSLRDSGRSTDTQYF. The CDR3 DNA is TGTGCCAGCAGCTTAAGGGACAGCGGGAGGAGCACAGATACGCAGTATTTT.

In its sample, this clonotype was seen a few times. CDR3 nucleotides: TGTGCCAGTAGTGGGACCGGGCTCCTGGTCGGGACCCAGTACTTC. Translation: CASSGTGLLVGTQYF. V and J are TRBV19 and TRBJ2-5; D could derive from TRBD1 or TRBD2 (5 bases each). V lost 5 bases and J 7 bases, leaving 20 bases between the germline ends. Germline CDR1 LNHDA, CDR2 SQIVND (reference sequence). This CDR3 comprises 15 residues.

At least ten counts were recorded for this clonotype. The J gene is TRBJ2-1, the V gene TRBV27, with D perhaps matching TRBD2 (6 bases). In germline, CDR1 is MNHEY, CDR2 SMNVEV (reference sequence). The V end was cut by 8 bases, the J end by 1 base, with 15 bases between. This CDR3 region has 15 residues. CDR3 nucleotide sequence: TGTGCCAGCCTCTCCGGGAGTGGATCCTACAATGAGCAGTTCTTC. Protein product: CASLSGSGSYNEQFF.

This clonotype came up many times. The chain carries TRBV6-1 and TRBJ2-3, with 10 positions matching TRBD1. The CDR3 spans 17 residues. J lost 10 bases, V lost 4 bases, and 17 bases had no gene match. Looked up from germline, CDR1 is MNHNS and CDR2 is SASEGT. The CDR3 region is CASSGGTGVTEASPQYF. CDR3 DNA sequence: TGTGCCAGCAGTGGGGGGACAGGGGTTACCGAAGCGTCTCCGCAGTATTTT.